This T cell receptor (beta chain) was retrieved from a study of radiation and T cells in renal cell carcinoma. The sample's time point: blood 4 weeks post-SBRT, at nephrectomy. The treatment: 15 Gy SBRT to primary tumor, nephrectomy 4 weeks later. The CDR3 is 14 residues long. Between the trimmed V and J ends, which lost 5 bases and 7 bases, there was a span of 18 bases. Germline V lookup: CDR1 SGHTA, CDR2 FQGNSA. TCRdb keeps only in-frame clones here, not all; method: immunoSEQ multiplex PCR. The sample records about 78,000 clones, around 89% being singletons. Sequences were derived from blood, sampled from a patient whose treatment included radiotherapy and nephrectomy. This receptor was obtained from a woman aged 70-85 years with renal cell carcinoma. This chain connects TRBV7-2 to TRBJ2-7, with D unresolved. The CDR3 bases are TGTGCCAGCAGCCCGCGGAGCTCCTTGAGGGAGCAGTACTTC. Protein sequence: CASSPRSSLREQYF.